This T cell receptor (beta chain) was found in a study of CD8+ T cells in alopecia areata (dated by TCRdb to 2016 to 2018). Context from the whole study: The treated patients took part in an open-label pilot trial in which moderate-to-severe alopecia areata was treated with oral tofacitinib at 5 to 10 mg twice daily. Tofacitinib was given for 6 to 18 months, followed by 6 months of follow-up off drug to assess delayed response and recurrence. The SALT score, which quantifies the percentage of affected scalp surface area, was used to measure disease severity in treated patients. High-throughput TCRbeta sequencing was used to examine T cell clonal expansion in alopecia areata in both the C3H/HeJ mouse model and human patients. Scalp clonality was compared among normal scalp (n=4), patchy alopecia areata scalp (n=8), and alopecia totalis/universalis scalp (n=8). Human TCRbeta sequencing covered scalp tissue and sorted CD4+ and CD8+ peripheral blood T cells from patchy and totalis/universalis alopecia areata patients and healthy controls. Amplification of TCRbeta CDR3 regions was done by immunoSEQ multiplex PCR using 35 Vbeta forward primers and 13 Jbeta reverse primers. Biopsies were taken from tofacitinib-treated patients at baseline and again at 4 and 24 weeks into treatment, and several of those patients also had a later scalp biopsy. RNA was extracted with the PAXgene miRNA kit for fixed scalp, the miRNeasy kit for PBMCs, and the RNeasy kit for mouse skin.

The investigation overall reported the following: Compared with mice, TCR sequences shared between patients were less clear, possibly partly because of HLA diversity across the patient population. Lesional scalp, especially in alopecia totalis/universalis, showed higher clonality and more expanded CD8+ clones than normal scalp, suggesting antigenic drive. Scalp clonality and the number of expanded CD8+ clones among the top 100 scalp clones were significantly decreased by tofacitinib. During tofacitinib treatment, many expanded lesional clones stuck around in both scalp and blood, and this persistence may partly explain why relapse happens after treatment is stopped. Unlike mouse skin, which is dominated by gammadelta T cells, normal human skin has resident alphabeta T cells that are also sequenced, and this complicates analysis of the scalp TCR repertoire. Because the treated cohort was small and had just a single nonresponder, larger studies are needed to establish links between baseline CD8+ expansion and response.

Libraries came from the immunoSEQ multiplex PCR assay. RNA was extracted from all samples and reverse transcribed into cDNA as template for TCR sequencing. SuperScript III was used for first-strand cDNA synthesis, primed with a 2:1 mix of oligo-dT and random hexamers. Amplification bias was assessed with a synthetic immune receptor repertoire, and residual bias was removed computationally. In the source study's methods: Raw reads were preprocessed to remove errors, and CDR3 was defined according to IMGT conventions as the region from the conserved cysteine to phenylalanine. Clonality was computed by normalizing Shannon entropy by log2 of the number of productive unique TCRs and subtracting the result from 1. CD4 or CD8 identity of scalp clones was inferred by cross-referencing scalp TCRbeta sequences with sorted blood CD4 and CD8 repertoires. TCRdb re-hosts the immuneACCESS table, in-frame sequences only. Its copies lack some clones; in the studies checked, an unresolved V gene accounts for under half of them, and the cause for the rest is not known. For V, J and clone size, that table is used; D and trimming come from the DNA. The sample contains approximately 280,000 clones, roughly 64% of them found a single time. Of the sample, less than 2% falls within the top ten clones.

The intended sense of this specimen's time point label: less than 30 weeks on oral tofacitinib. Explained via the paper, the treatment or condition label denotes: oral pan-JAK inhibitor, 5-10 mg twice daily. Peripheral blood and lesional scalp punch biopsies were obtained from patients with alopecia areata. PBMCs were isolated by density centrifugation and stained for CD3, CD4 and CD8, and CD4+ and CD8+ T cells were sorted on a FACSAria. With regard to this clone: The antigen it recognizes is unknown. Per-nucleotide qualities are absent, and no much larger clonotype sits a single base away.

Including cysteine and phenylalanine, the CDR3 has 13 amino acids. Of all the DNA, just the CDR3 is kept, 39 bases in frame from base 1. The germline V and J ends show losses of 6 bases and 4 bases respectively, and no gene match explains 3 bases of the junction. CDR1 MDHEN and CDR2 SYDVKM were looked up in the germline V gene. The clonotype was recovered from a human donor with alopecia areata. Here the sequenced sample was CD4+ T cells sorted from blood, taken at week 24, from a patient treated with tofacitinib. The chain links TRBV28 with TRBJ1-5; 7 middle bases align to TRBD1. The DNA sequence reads TGTGCCAGCAGGCAGGGGGGGAATCAGCCCCAGCATTTT. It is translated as CASRQGGNQPQHF.